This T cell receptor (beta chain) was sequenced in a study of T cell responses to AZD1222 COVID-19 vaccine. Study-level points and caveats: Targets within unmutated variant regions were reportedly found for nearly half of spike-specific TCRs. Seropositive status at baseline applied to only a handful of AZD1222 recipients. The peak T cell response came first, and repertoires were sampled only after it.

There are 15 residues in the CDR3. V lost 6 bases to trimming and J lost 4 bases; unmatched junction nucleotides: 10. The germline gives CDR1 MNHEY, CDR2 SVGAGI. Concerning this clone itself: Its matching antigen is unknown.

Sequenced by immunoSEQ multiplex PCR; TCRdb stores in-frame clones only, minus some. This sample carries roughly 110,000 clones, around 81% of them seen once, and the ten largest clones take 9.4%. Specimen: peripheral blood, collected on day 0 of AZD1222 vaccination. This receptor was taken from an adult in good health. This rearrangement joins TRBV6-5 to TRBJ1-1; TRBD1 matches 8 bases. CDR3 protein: CASRGGSRGLTEAFF. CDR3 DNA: TGTGCCAGCAGGGGCGGGAGCAGGGGGCTCACTGAAGCTTTCTTT.